This T cell receptor (beta chain) was obtained from a study of cytomegalovirus exposure and HLA in healthy donors (dated by TCRdb to about 2017). General notes on the study: An earlier analysis of 587 of the donors reported around 280 Gb of sequence data and 90 million to 120 million unique TCR beta sequences obtained from about 170 million T cells. Both class I and class II loci were covered by HLA typing, at four-digit resolution. Approximately 310 gigabases of sequencing data and about 92 million unique TCR sequences made up an early release that covered over 550 HLA-typed donors. Donor age, sex, ethnicity and CMV serostatus were collected together with the repertoire data. The study profiled the T cell repertoires of 550 to 700 subjects by immunosequencing and related them to cytomegalovirus serostatus. Genome-wide SNP genotypes for about three fifths of the roughly 700 donors were used in a later genetic analysis, which treated that subset as a discovery cohort. The study was designed to test whether signatures of past pathogen exposure could be identified by cataloging public T cell receptors. A few DR-DQ haplotypes were treated as single units for association and clustering because of strong linkage in the cohort. Typing coverage varied by locus: about 620-630 donors for A, B, C, DRB1 and DQB1; about 520 for DQA1; approximately 610 for DPA1; some 470 for DPB1. Every discovery cohort repertoire had been produced on one sequencing platform. The genetic ancestry cluster associated with self-reported Caucasian donors included approximately 85% of the approximately 430 genotyped donors. An earlier analysis of roughly 600 of the donors used high-throughput TCR beta sequencing to judge whether each TCR beta V gene segment behaved as functional or pseudogenic. Among some 410 genotyped donors of the cohort, an average of approximately 250,000 unique TCR beta nucleotide sequences were sequenced per donor, around 20% of them non-productive. In the later analysis, no new phenotypic data were used to find candidate immune exposures; instead, reliance was placed on TCR beta sequences and their occurrence across donors. In addition to the first cohort of hundreds of subjects, a separate validation cohort of approximately 130 different subjects was used. High-throughput TCR immunosequencing, statistical association of individual TCRs with disease status, and machine learning were combined to predict cytomegalovirus infection status. In a later analysis, previously published TCR beta repertoires from 670 or so donors were re-analyzed and high-resolution HLA genotyping was added so that TCR occurrence patterns could be studied. Study-wide findings and limitations: A further reported finding was that TCR beta sequences accurately predicted the HLA-A and HLA-B alleles for most subjects in the first cohort. Fewer than 20 rarely observed V segments, including chromosome 9 orphons, were excluded from the earlier analysis of about 610 of the donors because counts were too low. In an earlier analysis of approximately 590 of the donors, most TCR beta V segments were observed in productive rearrangements about 87% or about 30% of the time, broadly matching IMGT annotations. Because the 87-base-pair reads could not distinguish some IMGT-functional V segments, including TRBV6-2 and TRBV6-3, those segments were excluded. In a later analysis, several top co-occurrence clusters were reported to appear linked to parvovirus B19, influenza, CMV and Epstein-Barr virus. A later analysis found that most CMV-associated TCR beta chains appeared HLA-restricted, with HLA associations seemingly driven largely by CMV exposure. When HLA alleles, especially DR and DQ, strongly co-occurred, TCR associations were difficult to assign to individual alleles. For the cohort, immune exposure information was limited to CMV serostatus. Most TCR sequences were observed very rarely across donors, whereas some public TCRs were present in many individuals. A total of 164 TCR beta chains were listed by the study as associated with cytomegalovirus. An association between a missense DCLRE1C variant and V-gene and J-gene trimming of TCR beta chains was found in a later genetic analysis and replicated in an independent cohort. Only TCR beta chains were sequenced in this cohort, and the absence of alpha or paired-chain data limited detectable features. In a later genetic analysis, fewer N-insertions in productive TCRs were reported among donors in an Asian-associated ancestry cluster than the roughly 700-donor mean. In a later analysis, HLA-associated TCR beta chains were found to be more clonally expanded and to have lower generation probabilities than equally common non-associated chains. Because HLA typing was unavailable for some donors at each locus, only the typed subset was used in association tests. In a later analysis, the rate of TCR association differed among HLA loci, with DRB1 alleles having the most associated TCRs and HLA-C alleles having the fewest. In vitro tests confirmed that a few of the cytomegalovirus-associated TCR beta chains recognize cytomegalovirus antigens. Linkage disequilibrium might explain the correlated functional status among segregating V segments, but an unknown experimental factor could not be ruled out. The authors suggested that the approach could potentially be generalized to other disease states and immunological phenotypes. Sequencing depth was assumed to be roughly uniform across donors in the presence/absence analyses, though that assumption may not hold. In both the original and validation cohorts, the classifier was reported to diagnose cytomegalovirus status with high specificity and sensitivity. A later analysis associated 15,000 to 20,000 TCR beta sequences with specific HLA alleles at a false discovery rate of 0.05. A cluster of highly shared sequence variants was judged likely to represent a technical artifact of the sequencing pipeline.

The library was prepared using the immunoSEQ multiplex PCR assay. For the multiplex PCR, a mixture combining 60 forward primers for TCR Vbeta segments and 13 reverse primers for TCR Jbeta segments was used. A multiplex PCR assay on genomic DNA amplified the CDR3 region of rearranged TCR beta genes. The amplified TCR beta libraries were sequenced on the Illumina HiSeq System as 87-base-pair reads. Concerning the study's data processing: Across the 600 to 700 repertoires, a later analysis counted 78 million or so unique TCR beta chains, roughly 11 million of which were shared by at least two donors. A nearest-neighbor algorithm error-corrected the raw reads and collapsed the reads into unique sequences, merging closely related sequences to remove PCR and sequencing errors. Alignment of CDR3 sequences to IMGT reference sequences was used to assign V, D and J gene segments. For a sequence to be retained, at least a six-nucleotide match to both a V gene segment and a J gene segment was required. A rearrangement was called productive if the CDR3 had no stop codons and remained in frame with V and J, and every other rearrangement was called non-productive. Following IMGT convention, CDR3 was defined as the stretch from the second conserved V-encoded cysteine up to the conserved J-encoded phenylalanine. The earlier analysis of 550 to 650 of the donors excluded any sequence lacking an unambiguous match to a single V gene segment. In an earlier analysis of roughly 600 of the donors, a V segment was called functional when productive rearrangements were above 56.7%, and segregating when the standard deviation between donors exceeded 5%. A statistical classification framework was developed to diagnose cytomegalovirus status using the catalog of TCR beta chain sequences. In a later analysis, V and J genes were assigned by comparing TCR nucleotide sequences against IMGT/GENE-DB human TR gene sequences. Using the TCRdist pipeline, a later analysis assigned CDR3 sequences along with most-parsimonious VDJ recombination scenarios. In a later analysis, every TCR beta chain was defined by the combination of its CDR3 amino acid sequence and its V-gene family, and reads without a unique V-gene family were dropped. A later analysis removed several hundred highly shared, low-generation-probability nucleotide sequences to deal with suspected cross-contamination and a sequencing artifact. In a later analysis, a clonal expansion index was calculated for each public chain from normalized within-repertoire ranks of inferred template counts. A later analysis computed generation probabilities with a VDJ recombination model fitted to out-of-frame rearrangements, and checked the results against IGoR. Hypergeometric tests were used in a later analysis to score TCR-TCR, TCR-HLA and TCR-CMV co-occurrence, with a repertoire-size bias correction applied to the TCR pairs. A later analysis estimated false discovery rates by permuting HLA or CMV assignments 20 times. In a later analysis, co-occurring TCRs were grouped using DBSCAN, and TCRdist sequence similarity was added for clustering within HLA-allele-positive subsets. For co-occurrence clustering, repertoires with fewer than 30,000 or more than 120,000 public chains were excluded, along with about five repertoires with anomalous nucleotide sharing. The clones in this table, taken by TCRdb from immuneACCESS, are in-frame only. Not every clone is retained; where verified, under half of the shortfall comes from an unresolved V gene, and the cause of the rest is unknown. V and J calls and clone size are given by that table; D and trimming were obtained from the DNA. Counted in this sample were some 180,000 clones; around 80% of them appeared once. The biggest ten clones account for 1.5% to 2% of the sample.

Reading the germline V gene gives CDR1 MNHEY and CDR2 SVGAGI. Taken from cysteine to phenylalanine, the CDR3 has 15 residues. Here the CDR3 DNA is all that survives: 45 bases in frame from base 1. The junction shows trimming of 0 bases on V and 4 bases on J, plus 7 bases between the germline ends. The cohort was made up of hundreds of healthy bone marrow donors. At the time of sampling, all cohort members were nominally healthy, though unrecorded immune exposures were likely present. The donor tested CMV seropositive and was one of the 289 seropositive cohort members. A peripheral blood sample was collected from each donor, and TCR beta sequencing was performed on peripheral blood mononuclear cells. The Qiagen DNeasy Blood Extraction Kit was used to extract genomic DNA from the blood cell samples. In regard to this clone: Its cognate antigen has yet to be identified. No much larger clonotype is one base removed from it; base qualities were not supplied.

Sequenced: PBMCs. The chain employs TRBV6-5 and TRBJ2-6, with a tentative D gene TRBD2 over 5 matching bases. This receptor was taken from a man aged 40-49 years in good health and CMV-seropositive. The CDR3 in this case is CASSYSGSGANVLTF. The DNA sequence is given as TGTGCCAGCAGTTACTCGGGGAGCGGGGCCAACGTCCTGACTTTC.